This T cell receptor beta chain was captured in a study of shared clonotypes between healthy human individuals. Points from the study as a whole: Sequencing of the sorted subsets was shown by rarefaction to be incomplete despite large depth. It was the non-shared clonotypes that had lower generation probabilities than clonotypes shared by all four donors.

Repertoires were generated with immunoSEQ multiplex PCR, while TCRdb's copy carries only in-frame clones and drops some. The sample carries 2 million to 2.5 million clones, less than 95% recorded once. To note about this clone: Its cognate antigen is unknown.

V trimming: 3 bases; J trimming: 3 bases; junction bases outside the gene matches: 7. The CDR3 consists of 15 residues. In germline, CDR1 is SGHRS, CDR2 YFSETQ. The chain employs TRBV5-1 and TRBJ1-1, with 8 bases lining up with TRBD1. This clonotype originated in a young man in good health. Some clones in this sample may be carry-over from other donors' samples. Sequencing was carried out using naive CD4+ T cells from PBMCs. Subset of the sample: CD45RA+ positively selected. Here the CDR3 reads CASSSAGGLYTEAFF. As DNA, the CDR3 is TGCGCCAGCAGCTCGGCAGGGGGCTTGTACACTGAAGCTTTCTTT.